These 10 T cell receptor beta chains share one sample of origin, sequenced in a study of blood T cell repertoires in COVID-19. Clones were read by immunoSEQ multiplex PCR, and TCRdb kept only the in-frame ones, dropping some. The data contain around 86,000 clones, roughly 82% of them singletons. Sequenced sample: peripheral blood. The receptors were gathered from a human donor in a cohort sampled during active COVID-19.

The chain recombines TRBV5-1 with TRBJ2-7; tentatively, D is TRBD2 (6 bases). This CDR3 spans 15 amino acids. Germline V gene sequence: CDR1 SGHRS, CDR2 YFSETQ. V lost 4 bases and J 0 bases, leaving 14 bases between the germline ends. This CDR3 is CASSIAGSSSYEQYF. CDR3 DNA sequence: TGCGCCAGCAGCATCGCGGGGAGTAGCTCCTACGAGCAGTACTTC.

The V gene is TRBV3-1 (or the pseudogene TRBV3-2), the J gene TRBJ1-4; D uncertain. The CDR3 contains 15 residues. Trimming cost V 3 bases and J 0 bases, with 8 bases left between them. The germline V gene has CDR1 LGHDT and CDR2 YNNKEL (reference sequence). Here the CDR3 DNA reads TGTGCCAGCAGCCACTCAGCGGCAACTAATGAAAAACTGTTTTTT. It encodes CASSHSAATNEKLFF.

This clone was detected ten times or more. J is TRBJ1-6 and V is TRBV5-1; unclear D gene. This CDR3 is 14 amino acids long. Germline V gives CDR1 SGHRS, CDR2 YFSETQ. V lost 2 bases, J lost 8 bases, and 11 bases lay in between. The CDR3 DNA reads TGCGCCAGCAGCTTCGCGGGTGATGATTCACCCCTCCACTTT. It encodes CASSFAGDDSPLHF.

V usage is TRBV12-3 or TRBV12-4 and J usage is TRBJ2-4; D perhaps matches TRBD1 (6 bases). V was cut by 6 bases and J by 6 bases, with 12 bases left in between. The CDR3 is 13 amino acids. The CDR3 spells CASRTGFGNIQYF. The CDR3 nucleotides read TGTGCCAGCAGAACAGGGTTTGGAAACATTCAGTACTTC.

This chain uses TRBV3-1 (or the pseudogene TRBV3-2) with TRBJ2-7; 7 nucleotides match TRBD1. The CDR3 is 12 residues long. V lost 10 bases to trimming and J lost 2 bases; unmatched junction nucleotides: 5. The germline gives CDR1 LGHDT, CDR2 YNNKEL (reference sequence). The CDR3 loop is CATGTAAYEQYF. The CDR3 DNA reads TGTGCCACGGGGACAGCAGCCTACGAGCAGTACTTC.

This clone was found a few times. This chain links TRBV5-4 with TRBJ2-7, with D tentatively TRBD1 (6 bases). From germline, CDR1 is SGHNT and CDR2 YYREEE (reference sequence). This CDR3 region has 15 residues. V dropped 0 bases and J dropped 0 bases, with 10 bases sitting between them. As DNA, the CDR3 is TGTGCCAGCAGCTTGGGGGGGCAGATCTCCTACGAGCAGTACTTC. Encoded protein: CASSLGGQISYEQYF.

The CDR3 sequence: CASRHYAGGGNEQFF. CDR3 sequence (DNA): TGTGCCAGCAGACATTATGCGGGAGGGGGAAATGAGCAGTTCTTC. V is TRBV2 and J is TRBJ2-1, with 9 bases fitting TRBD2. The V segment lost 6 bases and the J segment 7 bases; nucleotides outside the gene matches: 10. In germline, CDR1 is SNHLY, CDR2 FYNNEI. The CDR3 runs 15 residues.

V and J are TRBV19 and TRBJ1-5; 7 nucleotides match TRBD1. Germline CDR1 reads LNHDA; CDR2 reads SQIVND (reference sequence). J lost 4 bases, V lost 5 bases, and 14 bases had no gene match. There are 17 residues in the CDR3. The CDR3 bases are TGTGCCAGTAGTCCCGCTGGCGCGACAGGGTGGAATCAGCCCCAGCATTTT. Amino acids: CASSPAGATGWNQPQHF.

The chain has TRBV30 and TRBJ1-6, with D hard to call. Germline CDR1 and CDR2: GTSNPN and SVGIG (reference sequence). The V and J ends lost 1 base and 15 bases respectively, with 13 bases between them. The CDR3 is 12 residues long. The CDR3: CAWSDFTGDLHF. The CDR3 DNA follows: TGTGCCTGGAGTGATTTTACCGGGGACCTCCACTTT.

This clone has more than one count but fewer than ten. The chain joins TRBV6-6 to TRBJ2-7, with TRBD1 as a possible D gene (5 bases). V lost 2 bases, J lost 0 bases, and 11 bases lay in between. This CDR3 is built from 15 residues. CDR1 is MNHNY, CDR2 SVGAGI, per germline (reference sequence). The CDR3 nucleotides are TGTGCCAGCAGTTACGCTACAGGACGCTCCTACGAGCAGTACTTC. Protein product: CASSYATGRSYEQYF.